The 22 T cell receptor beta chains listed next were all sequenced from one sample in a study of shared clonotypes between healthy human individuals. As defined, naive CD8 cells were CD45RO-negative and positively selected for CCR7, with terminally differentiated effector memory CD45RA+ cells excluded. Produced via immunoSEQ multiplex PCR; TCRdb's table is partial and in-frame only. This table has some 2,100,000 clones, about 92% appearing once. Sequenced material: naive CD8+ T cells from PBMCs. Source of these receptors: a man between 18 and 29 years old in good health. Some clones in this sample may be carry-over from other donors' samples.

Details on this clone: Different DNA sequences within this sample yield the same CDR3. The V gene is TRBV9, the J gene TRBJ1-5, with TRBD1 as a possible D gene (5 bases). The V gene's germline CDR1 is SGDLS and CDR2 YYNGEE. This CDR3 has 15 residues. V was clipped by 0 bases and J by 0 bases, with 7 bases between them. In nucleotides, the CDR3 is TGTGCCAGCAGCGTAGAGGGGCGTAGCAATCAGCCCCAGCATTTT. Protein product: CASSVEGRSNQPQHF.

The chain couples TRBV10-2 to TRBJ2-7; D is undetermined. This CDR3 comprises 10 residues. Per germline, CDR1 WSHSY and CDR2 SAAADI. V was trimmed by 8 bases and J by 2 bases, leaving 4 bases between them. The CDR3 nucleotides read TGCGCCAGCGGAACCTACGAGCAGTACTTC. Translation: CASGTYEQYF.

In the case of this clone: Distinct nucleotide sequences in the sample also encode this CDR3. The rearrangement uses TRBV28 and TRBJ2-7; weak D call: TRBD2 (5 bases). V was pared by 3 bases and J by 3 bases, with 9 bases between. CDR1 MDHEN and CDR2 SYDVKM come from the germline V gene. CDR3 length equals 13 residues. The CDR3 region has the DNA TGTGCCAGCAGTTTCGAGGGTAGCTACGAGCAGTACTTC. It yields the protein CASSFEGSYEQYF. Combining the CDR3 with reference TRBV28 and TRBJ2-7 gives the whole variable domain DVKVTQSSRYLVKRTGEKVFLECVQDMDHENMFWYRQDPGLGLRLIYFSYDVKMKEKGDIPEGYSVSREKKERFSLILESASTNQTSMYLCASSFEGSYEQYFGPGTRLTVT.

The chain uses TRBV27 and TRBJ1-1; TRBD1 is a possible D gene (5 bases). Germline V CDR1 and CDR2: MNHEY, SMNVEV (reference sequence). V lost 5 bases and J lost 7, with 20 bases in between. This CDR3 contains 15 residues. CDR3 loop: CASSPGTKGWHEAFF. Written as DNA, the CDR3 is TGTGCCAGCAGTCCCGGGACGAAGGGTTGGCATGAAGCTTTCTTT.

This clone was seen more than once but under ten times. Written as DNA, the CDR3 is TGTGCCAGTAGTATAGCTCGGGACACGAACACTGAAGCTTTCTTT. It translates to CASSIARDTNTEAFF. The chain combines TRBV19 with TRBJ1-1, with D tentatively TRBD1 (6 bases). Trimming stripped 1 base from V and 1 base from J, with 10 bases between. Germline V CDR1 and CDR2: LNHDA, SQIVND (reference sequence). The CDR3 has 15 residues.

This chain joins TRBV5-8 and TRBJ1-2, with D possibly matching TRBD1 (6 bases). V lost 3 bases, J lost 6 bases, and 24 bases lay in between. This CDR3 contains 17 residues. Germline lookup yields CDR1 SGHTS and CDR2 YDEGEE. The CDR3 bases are TGTGCCAGCAGCTCCCGGGACCTAGAAAAGGGGGATCATGGCTACACCTTC. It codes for CASSSRDLEKGDHGYTF.

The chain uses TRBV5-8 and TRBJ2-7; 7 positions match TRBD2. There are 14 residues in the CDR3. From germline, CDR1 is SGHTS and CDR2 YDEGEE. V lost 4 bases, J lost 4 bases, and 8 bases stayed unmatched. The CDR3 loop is CASSKRDFSYEQYF. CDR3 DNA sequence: TGTGCCAGCAGCAAGCGGGACTTTTCATACGAGCAGTACTTC.

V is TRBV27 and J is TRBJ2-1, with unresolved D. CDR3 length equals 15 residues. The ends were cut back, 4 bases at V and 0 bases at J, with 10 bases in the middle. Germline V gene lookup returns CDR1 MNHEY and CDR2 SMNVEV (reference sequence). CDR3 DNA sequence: TGTGCCAGCAGTTCGTTAACGCGCTCCTACAATGAGCAGTTCTTC. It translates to CASSSLTRSYNEQFF.

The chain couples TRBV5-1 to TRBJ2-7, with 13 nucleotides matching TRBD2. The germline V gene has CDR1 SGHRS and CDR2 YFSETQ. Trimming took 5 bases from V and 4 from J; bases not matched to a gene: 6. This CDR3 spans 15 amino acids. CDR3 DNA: TGCGCCAGCAGGCTGGGACTAGCGGGGCTATACGAGCAGTACTTC. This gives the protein CASRLGLAGLYEQYF. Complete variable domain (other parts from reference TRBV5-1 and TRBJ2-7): KAGVTQTPRYLIKTRGQQVTLSCSPISGHRSVSWYQQTPGQGLQFLFEYFSETQRNKGNFPGRFSGRQFSNSRSEMNVSTLELGDSALYLCASRLGLAGLYEQYFGPGTRLTVT.

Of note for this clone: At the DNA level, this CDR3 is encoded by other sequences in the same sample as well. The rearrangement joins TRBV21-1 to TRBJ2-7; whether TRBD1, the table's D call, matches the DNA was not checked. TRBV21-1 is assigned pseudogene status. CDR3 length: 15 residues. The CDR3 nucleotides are TGTGCCAGCAGCCTCCGACAGGGCGGATCCTACGAGCAGTACTTC. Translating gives CASSLRQGGSYEQYF.

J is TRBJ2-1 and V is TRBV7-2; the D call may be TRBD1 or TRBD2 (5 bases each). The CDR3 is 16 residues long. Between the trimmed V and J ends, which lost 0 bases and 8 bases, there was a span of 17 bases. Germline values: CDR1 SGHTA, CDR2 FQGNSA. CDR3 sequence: CASSLARTFRGHEQFF. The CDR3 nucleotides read TGTGCCAGCAGCTTAGCGAGGACTTTTCGGGGCCATGAGCAGTTCTTC.

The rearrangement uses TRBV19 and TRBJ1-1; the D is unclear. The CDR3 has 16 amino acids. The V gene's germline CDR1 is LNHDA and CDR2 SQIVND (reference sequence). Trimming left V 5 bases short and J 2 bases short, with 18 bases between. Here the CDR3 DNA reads TGTGCCAGTAGTCCTCTTCCCCCCTTGGGAAACACTGAAGCTTTCTTT. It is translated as CASSPLPPLGNTEAFF.

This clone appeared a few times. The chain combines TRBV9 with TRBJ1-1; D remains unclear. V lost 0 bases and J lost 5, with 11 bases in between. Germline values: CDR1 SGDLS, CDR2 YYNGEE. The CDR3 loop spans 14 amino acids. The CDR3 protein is CASSVGLVGTEAFF. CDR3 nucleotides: TGTGCCAGCAGCGTAGGTCTCGTGGGTACTGAAGCTTTCTTT.

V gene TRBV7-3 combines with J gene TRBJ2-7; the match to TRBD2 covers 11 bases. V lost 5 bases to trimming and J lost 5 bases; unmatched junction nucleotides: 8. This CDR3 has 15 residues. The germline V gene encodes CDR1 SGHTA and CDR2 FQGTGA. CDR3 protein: CASSLAGGPPHEQYF. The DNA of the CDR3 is TGTGCCAGCAGCCTAGCGGGAGGTCCCCCCCACGAGCAGTACTTC.

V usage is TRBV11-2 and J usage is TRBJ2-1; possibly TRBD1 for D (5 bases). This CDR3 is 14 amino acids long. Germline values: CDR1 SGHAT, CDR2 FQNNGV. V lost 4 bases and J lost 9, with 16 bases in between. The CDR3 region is CASSSLSDSAEQFF. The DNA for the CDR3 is TGTGCCAGCAGCTCTTTAAGCGACAGTGCTGAGCAGTTCTTC. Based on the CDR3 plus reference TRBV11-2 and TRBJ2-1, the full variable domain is EAGVAQSPRYKIIEKRQSVAFWCNPISGHATLYWYQQILGQGPKLLIQFQNNGVVDDSQLPKDRFSAERLKGVDSTLKIQPAKLEDSAVYLCASSSLSDSAEQFFGPGTRLTVL.

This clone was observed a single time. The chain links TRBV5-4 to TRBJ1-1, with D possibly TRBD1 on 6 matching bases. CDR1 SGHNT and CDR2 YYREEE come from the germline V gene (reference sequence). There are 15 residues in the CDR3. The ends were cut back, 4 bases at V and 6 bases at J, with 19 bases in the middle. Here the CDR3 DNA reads TGTGCCAGCAGCGGGGACCGGGGGGGCCTATCTGAAGCTTTCTTT. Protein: CASSGDRGGLSEAFF. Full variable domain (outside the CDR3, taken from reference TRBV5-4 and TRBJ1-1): ETGVTQSPTHLIKTRGQQVTLRCSSQSGHNTVSWYQQALGQGPQFIFQYYREEENGRGNFPPRFSGLQFPNYSSELNVNALELDDSALYLCASSGDRGGLSEAFFGQGTRLTVV.

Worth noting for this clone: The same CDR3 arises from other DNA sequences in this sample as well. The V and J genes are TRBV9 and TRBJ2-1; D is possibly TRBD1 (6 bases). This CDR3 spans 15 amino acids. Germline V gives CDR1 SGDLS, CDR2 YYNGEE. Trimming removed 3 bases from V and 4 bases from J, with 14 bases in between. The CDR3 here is CASSASGTPYNEQFF. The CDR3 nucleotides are TGTGCCAGCAGCGCCTCCGGGACACCATACAATGAGCAGTTCTTC.

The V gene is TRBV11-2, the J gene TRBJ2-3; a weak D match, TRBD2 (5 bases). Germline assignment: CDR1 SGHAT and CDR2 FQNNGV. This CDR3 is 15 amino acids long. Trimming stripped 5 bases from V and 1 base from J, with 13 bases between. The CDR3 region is CASSTRDFRTDTQYF. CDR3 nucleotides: TGTGCCAGCAGCACACGGGATTTCCGCACAGATACGCAGTATTTT.

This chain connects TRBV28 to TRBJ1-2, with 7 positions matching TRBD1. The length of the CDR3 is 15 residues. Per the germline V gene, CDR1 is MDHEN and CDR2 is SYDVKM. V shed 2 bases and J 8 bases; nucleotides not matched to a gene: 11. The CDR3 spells CASSLTPTGWGGYTF. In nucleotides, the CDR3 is TGTGCCAGCAGTTTAACACCGACAGGGTGGGGAGGCTACACCTTC.

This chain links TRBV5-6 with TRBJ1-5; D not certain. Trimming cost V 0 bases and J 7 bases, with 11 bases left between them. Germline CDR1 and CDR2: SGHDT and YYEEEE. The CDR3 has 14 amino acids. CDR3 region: CASSLGMGGQPQHF. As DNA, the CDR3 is TGTGCCAGCAGCTTGGGAATGGGTGGGCAGCCCCAGCATTTT.

Here the CDR3 DNA reads TGTGCCATCTCCGCCGGGACAGGGTTTGGCTACACCTTC. It yields the protein CAISAGTGFGYTF. The chain is built from TRBV27 and TRBJ1-2; TRBD1 agrees at 9 bases. This CDR3 spans 13 amino acids. The J segment lost 7 bases and the V segment lost 10 bases, leaving 10 bases of the junction unmatched. Germline values: CDR1 MNHEY, CDR2 SMNVEV (reference sequence).

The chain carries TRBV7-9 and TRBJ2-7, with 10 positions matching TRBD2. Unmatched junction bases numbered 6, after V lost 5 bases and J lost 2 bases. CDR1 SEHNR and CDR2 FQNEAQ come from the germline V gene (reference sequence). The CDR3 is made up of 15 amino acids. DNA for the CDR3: TGTGCCAGCAGCCCGAGTGGACTAGCGGCCTACGAGCAGTACTTC. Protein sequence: CASSPSGLAAYEQYF. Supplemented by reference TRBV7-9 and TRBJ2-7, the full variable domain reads DTGVSQNPRHKITKRGQNVTFRCDPISEHNRLYWYRQTLGQGPEFLTYFQNEAQLEKSRLLSDRFSAERPKGSFSTLEIQRTEQGDSAMYLCASSPSGLAAYEQYFGPGTRLTVT.